This T cell receptor beta chain is from a study of response to subunit inactivated influenza vaccine. Study observations and caveats: Authors suggested few new T cells are recruited by each seasonal influenza vaccination.

This clonotype was recorded many times. The antigen remains undetermined. Per germline, CDR1 SGHAT and CDR2 FQNNGV. CDR3 size: 15 residues. Deletions cut 4 bases from V and 1 base from J, with 13 bases between. Via MiXCR, TCRdb re-called the RT-PCR reads, giving one row per CDR3 protein. The sample yields more than 200,000 distinct CDR3 sequences, over 9% seen once. The chain combines TRBV11-2 with TRBJ1-1, with D possibly matching TRBD1 (6 bases). The sample here was non-naive T cells sorted from PBMCs, taken 14 to 15 days before vaccination. The source of this sequence is a man aged 50 to 60 who received an inactivated influenza vaccine. CDR3 protein: CASSSRGAPNTEAFF. Here the CDR3 DNA reads TGTGCCAGCAGCTCTCGGGGGGCGCCGAACACTGAAGCTTTCTTT.